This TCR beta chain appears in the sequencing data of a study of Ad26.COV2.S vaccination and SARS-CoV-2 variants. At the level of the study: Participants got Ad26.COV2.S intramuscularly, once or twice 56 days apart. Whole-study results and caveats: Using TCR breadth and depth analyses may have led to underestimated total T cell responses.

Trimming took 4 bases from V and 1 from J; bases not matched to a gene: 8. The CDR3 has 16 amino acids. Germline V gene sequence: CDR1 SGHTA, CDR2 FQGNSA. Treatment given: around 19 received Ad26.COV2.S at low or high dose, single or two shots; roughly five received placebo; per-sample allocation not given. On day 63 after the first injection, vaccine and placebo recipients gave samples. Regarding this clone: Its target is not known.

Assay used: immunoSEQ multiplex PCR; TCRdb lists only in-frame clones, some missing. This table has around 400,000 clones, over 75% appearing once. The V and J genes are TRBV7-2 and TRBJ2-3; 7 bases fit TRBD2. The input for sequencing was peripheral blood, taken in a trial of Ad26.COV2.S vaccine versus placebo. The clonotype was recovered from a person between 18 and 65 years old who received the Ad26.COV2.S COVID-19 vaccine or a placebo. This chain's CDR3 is CASSSASGTGTDTQYF. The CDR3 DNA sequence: TGTGCCAGCAGCTCTGCAAGCGGGACCGGCACAGATACGCAGTATTTT.